This T cell receptor beta chain was observed in a study of blood T cell repertoires in COVID-19. Study in general: Researchers got acute and convalescent COVID-19 samples from the United States, Italy and Spain. PBMCs, B-cell-depleted T cells, or T cells were the source of the cDNA or gDNA that made up the material.

Study members were between roughly 18 and 100 years old and lived in about two dozen US regions. Per the original data handling: Quantification of nucleated cells was approximated via reference gene primer amplification. Here immunoSEQ multiplex PCR was the method, and the copy in TCRdb shows in-frame clones only, minus some. Clone size and the V and J calls come from that table; the DNA yielded D and trimming. The sample has 250,000 to 300,000 clones; around 84% are singletons. Germline-derived CDR1 and CDR2 are LNHNV and YYDKDF (reference sequence). V gave up 0 bases and J gave up 5 bases, with 11 bases separating them. CDR3 length: 15 amino acids.

This clonotype was sampled from a man between 25 and 39 years old with acute COVID-19. This chain links TRBV15 with TRBJ2-1; D is perhaps TRBD2 (6 bases). Sequencing was performed on PBMCs or T cells enriched from blood (not recorded which). The DNA for the CDR3 is TGTGCCACCAGCAGAGAGAGGGGCGGGAACAATGAGCAGTTCTTC. It encodes CATSRERGGNNEQFF.